The T cell receptor beta chain under discussion was sequenced for a study of T cell repertoires in cytomegalovirus infection. Looking at the study overall: An indication of both CMV infection and matching HLA type came from public TCR beta signatures.

A note on this clonotype: Its antigen is unknown.

TCRdb ran MiXCR on the reads and lists one entry per CDR3 protein. This sample has about 450,000 distinct CDR3 sequences; approximately 32% occur once, and the top ten carry roughly an eighth. General study results and limits: HLA-C-restricted CMV clonotypes gave the most frequent clonotype in two of eight donors. Cumulative frequency (of public TCR beta family members) identified carriers of CMV plus the relevant HLA.

The CDR3 is 15 residues long. Per the germline V gene, CDR1 is MNHEY and CDR2 is SMNVEV (reference sequence). V was shortened by 4 bases and J by 3 bases, with 16 bases between the two germline ends. The receptor was derived from a human donor in good health (CMV status not recorded). Some clones in this sample may be carry-over from other donors' samples. This sequence joins TRBV27 and TRBJ2-7; D is possibly TRBD2 (7 bases). The sample taken for sequencing was PBMCs. The CDR3, as DNA: TGTGCCAGCAGTTCTCCGGGGGGCAGGGTCTACGAGCAGTACTTC. Amino acids: CASSSPGGRVYEQYF.